This T cell receptor beta chain was profiled in a study of shared clonotypes between healthy human individuals (dated by TCRdb to the early 2020s). Notes on the research overall: The cohort included three men and two women between 18 and 49 years of age. For each donor, three plates each were used for CD4 naive and CD4 memory, two plates were used for CD8 naive, and one plate was used for CD8 memory. To estimate repertoire size and how much clonotype sharing occurs between individuals, the study deeply sequenced the blood TCR repertoires of several healthy adults. To increase sequencing depth and limit assay-specific biases, different laboratories used diverse techniques to prepare libraries and sequence TCR repertoires. Per donor, leukapheresis produced somewhere between about 0.9 and 9.5 billion PBMCs. What the research found in general, with its limitations: Compared with non-shared clonotypes, the clonotypes found in all four sorted-subset donors had higher generation probabilities. Pairwise subsampling led to the expectation that sequencing depth would affect the degree of clonotype sharing among donors. Even with the large sequencing depth, rarefaction of the sorted-subset datasets indicated that sequencing was incomplete. Because the study included only a small number of donors, the genetic and exposure-history diversity represented was limited. Sampling was restricted to blood, and TCR repertoires in tissue are likely to differ from TCR repertoires in blood. Estimated clonotype richness was generally larger for naive than for memory subsets. Across a handful of donors, approximately 5% of naive CD4, approximately 3.6% of naive CD8, about 2% of memory CD4, and about 0.44% of memory CD8 clonotypes were shared.

Using the deep immunoSEQ assay, multiplex PCR amplified TCR CDR3 regions from genomic DNA. Extracted genomic DNA from each cell subset was spread evenly across all wells of several immunoSEQ 96-well plates, with each plate serving as a replicate. Each replicate PCR for sorted subsets received 200 ng genomic DNA, equal to about 30,000 T cell genomes. Purified libraries were quantified with a Qubit 3.0 fluorometer, sized on a Bioanalyzer 2100, and re-quantified with the KAPA Library Quantification kit. A separate single-read 150-cycle Illumina NextSeq 550 flow cell was used to sequence each immunoSEQ 96-well plate. Turning to the authors' computational methods: Because the immunoSEQ output held only junctional sequences and lacked quality scores, the filtering could not match the filtering applied to full-length reads. Sequences were annotated with PyIR, a Python wrapper for IgBLAST v1.9, and V/J genes and CDR3 were assigned using IMGT germline references. Reads with weak V/J assignments (E-value above 1e-6), missing CDR3, stop codons, out-of-frame junctions, or ambiguous translated residues were removed. A V3J clonotype was defined by an identical inferred V gene, J gene, and CDR3 amino acid sequence. To compute the percentage overlap between repertoires, the number of shared unique clonotypes was divided by the size of the smaller repertoire. Richness of each repertoire was evaluated using RTK rarefaction, the Chao1 estimator, and Recon v2.1 estimates of unobserved clonotypes. For all TCRbeta clonotypes obtained by the gDNA method from four donors, generation probabilities were computed with OLGA. Here the immuneACCESS table is served through TCRdb, limited to in-frame sequences with V and J called. Missing clones are a known gap in these copies; in checked studies unresolved V genes cover under half, and the rest lacks a known reason. V, J and clone size reflect that table, while D and trimming were determined from the DNA. The sample contains hundreds of thousands of clones, around two thirds of them found a single time. About 1.8% of the sample is taken by the ten largest.

Healthy HIV-negative adults with no recently reported acute infections or vaccinations were included as donors. Every donor was a Caucasian adult living in Nashville, Tennessee, USA. CD4+ T cells were enriched by magnetic negative selection; naive cells were then positively selected on CD45RA, and the negative fraction formed the memory subset. Blood was obtained by leukapheresis, after which PBMCs were separated by Ficoll-Histopaque density gradient centrifugation and cryopreserved in liquid nitrogen vapor phase. Analytical flow cytometry was used to check the purity and quantity of each magnetically sorted T cell population. Genomic DNA was isolated from every sorted fraction and measured by UV absorbance on a Nanodrop 2000c. Trimming costs V 0 bases and J 1 base, and their ends lie 7 bases apart. Reading from cysteine to phenylalanine, the CDR3 counts 15 amino acids. Only CDR3 DNA is held: 45 bases, read in frame from base 1. The germline V gene gives CDR1 as SGHRS and CDR2 as YFSETQ.

Remarks on this clone: Its target antigen remains unknown. No base qualities exist here, and no much larger clone lies one base off it.

Material for sequencing was memory CD4+ T cells sorted from blood. The intended sense of this specimen's cell subset or site label: CD45RA-negative fraction. This sequence originates from a woman aged 25 to 39 in good health. The chain uses TRBV5-1 and TRBJ2-2, with the D gene call left open. The sequence in DNA is TGCGCCAGCAGCTTGGTTGGAGAGAACACCGGGGAGCTGTTTTTT. Its translation reads: CASSLVGENTGELFF.